This T cell receptor (beta chain) comes out of a study of vaccination and CD4 T cells after COVID-19. Study as a whole: The convalescent population consisted of six males and four females, two of whom were of Hispanic ethnicity. The post-vaccine samples came a median approximately 70 days after dose two (range 14 to 241). Points from the study as a whole: Median numbers of SARS-CoV-2-reactive clonotypes increased from approximately 23 to 38 (not a significant change).

Indicated treatment: roughly 11-day PBMC culture with coronavirus spike peptide pools or control peptides (ViraFEST assay). The medium had half its volume replaced with fresh IL-2 medium on days 3 and 7. This clonotype came up a few times. The antigen is not known. With the Oncomine TCR Beta short-read assay, DNA from cultured CD4+ T cells was sequenced. TCRdb analysed the PCR reads with MiXCR anew, one entry per CDR3 protein. The repertoire has about 12,000 distinct CDR3 sequences, approximately 50% of them found once; the top ten carry over 25%. There are 14 residues in the CDR3. CDR1 SNHLY and CDR2 FYNNEI come from the germline V gene. Trimming stripped 1 base from V and 2 bases from J, with 9 bases between.

The sequence derives from a human donor who had recovered from COVID-19. Input material: CD4+ T cells from blood, cultured in vitro. The chain employs TRBV2 and TRBJ2-7, with unresolved D. The CDR3 loop reads CASSEGWVAYEQYF. CDR3 DNA: TGTGCCAGCAGTGAAGGCTGGGTCGCCTACGAGCAGTACTTC.